One TCR beta chain is described in this entry. What this receptor recognizes is not known. No base quality values were provided; no much bigger clone lies one nucleotide off. The immunoSEQ Assay was used to sequence TCR beta CDR3 regions from DNA. In the original analysis: To compute T cell density, TCR beta template counts were normalized to usable DNA, which was estimated by amplifying housekeeping genes. Richness was estimated using the preseqR package, with extrapolation to 400,000 templates for PBMC samples and to 120,000 templates for tissue samples. Clonality was defined by subtracting Pielou's evenness from one. Tissue-enriched TCRs were identified through differential abundance testing performed on productive amino-acid clonotypes, with a minimum total count of 5 and an alpha of 0.1. The Jaccard Index and the Morisita Overlap Index were used to measure how much the repertoires overlapped between compartments. TCR beta CDR3s were clustered by GLIPH together with public tetramer-defined viral CDR3s, and at least three viral sequences plus V-gene enrichment were required for viral motifs. TCRdb took over this immuneACCESS table, retaining in-frame rearrangements with V and J assigned. Such tables are incomplete; in checked studies, under half of the missing clones stem from an unresolved V gene, and the remainder is unexplained. V, J and clone size are taken as reported in that table, and D and trimming were inferred from the DNA itself. This sample comprises approximately 4,700 clones, 30% of them detected only once. The top ten constitute 8.2% of the sample.

The data are from a study of T cells in localized non-small cell lung cancer (dated by TCRdb to about 2020). Regarding the research as a whole: The study analyzed T cell repertoires of hundreds of early-stage NSCLC patients, comparing tumors and uninvolved tumor-adjacent lungs. All 240 or so NSCLC patients in the cohort were treatment-naive and had localized lung tumors that were resected. NSCLC patients had a mean age of roughly 66 years, and 120 to 150 were male and 107 female. Points the paper makes about the study in general: The highest T cell clonality was observed in uninvolved tumor-adjacent lung, where clonality exceeded that of tumor, suggesting that antigenic responses were more focused in uninvolved tumor-adjacent lung. Multi-region tumor sequencing was not performed, so intratumor heterogeneity could not be excluded. Because the study design was exploratory, TCR variables were selected using unadjusted p-values without false-discovery rate correction. Higher blood T cell density associated with longer overall survival, while higher adjacent-lung clonality associated with shorter survival. Of the top 100 tumor clones, a median of roughly 56 were detected in paired uninvolved adjacent lung; around 30 were also among that lung's top 100.

At diagnosis, peripheral blood, uninvolved tumor-adjacent lung and tumor were collected and stored as a combination of fresh-frozen and FFPE material. Looking up the germline V gene (reference sequence) yields CDR1 LNHDA and CDR2 SQIVND. The CDR3 starts with the cysteine, ends with the phenylalanine, and has 15 residues. The sequence is cut down to CDR3 DNA, 45 bases in frame from base 1. Deletion took 1 base off V and 0 bases off J, with a span of 10 bases between the germline ends. The sample here was lung tumor tissue, taken before any cancer treatment. In this chain, TRBV19 is recombined with TRBJ2-7, with the identity of the D gene unclear. The sequence came from a male donor aged 60 or over with stage I lung adenocarcinoma. The CDR3 has the sequence CASSIAGRSSYEQYF. The nucleotides are TGTGCCAGTAGTATAGCTGGTCGGAGCTCCTACGAGCAGTACTTC.